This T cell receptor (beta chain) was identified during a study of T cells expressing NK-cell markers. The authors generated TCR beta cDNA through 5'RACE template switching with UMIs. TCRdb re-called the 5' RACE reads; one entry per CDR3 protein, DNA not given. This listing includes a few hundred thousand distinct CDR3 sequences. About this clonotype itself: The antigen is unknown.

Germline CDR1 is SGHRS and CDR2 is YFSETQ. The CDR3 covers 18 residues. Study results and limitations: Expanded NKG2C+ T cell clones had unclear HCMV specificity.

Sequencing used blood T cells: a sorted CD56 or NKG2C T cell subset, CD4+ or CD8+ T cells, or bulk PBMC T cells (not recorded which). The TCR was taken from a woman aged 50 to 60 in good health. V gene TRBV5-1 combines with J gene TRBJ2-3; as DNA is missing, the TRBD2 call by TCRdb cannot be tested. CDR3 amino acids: CASSLAPGLAGAADTQYF.